This T cell receptor beta chain was documented in a study of T cell responses to AZD1222 COVID-19 vaccine. Study-wide results and limits: AZD1222 recipients seropositive at baseline numbered only five to seven. Spike was spanned by vaccine-associated CD4 TCRs, which were dominant at 160-218 and 743-854. Among the donors, most were white British and more were female, and clonal diversity was possibly underestimated. Sampled repertoires all dated from after the peak T cell response.

Notes on this clone: Its antigen is not known.

Sequenced by immunoSEQ multiplex PCR; TCRdb stores in-frame clones only, minus some. Of some 200,000 clones detected, roughly 92% appear once; the ten largest clones hold around 3.6%. The V gene end was trimmed by 4 bases and the J gene end by 7 bases; junction bases not matched to a gene: 10. The CDR3 has 15 residues. Germline CDR1 reads SGHRS; CDR2 reads YFSETQ. This chain joins TRBV5-1 and TRBJ2-1; 8 bases are shared with TRBD2. The sequence was obtained from an adult who received the MenACWY meningococcal vaccine as a control. Sequencing was performed on peripheral blood, taken 28 days after the second dose of the MenACWY control vaccine. This CDR3 reads CASSPGTSGGNEQFF. In DNA form, the CDR3 reads TGCGCCAGCAGCCCTGGGACTAGTGGGGGGAATGAGCAGTTCTTC. The whole variable domain, filled in from reference TRBV5-1 and TRBJ2-1, reads KAGVTQTPRYLIKTRGQQVTLSCSPISGHRSVSWYQQTPGQGLQFLFEYFSETQRNKGNFPGRFSGRQFSNSRSEMNVSTLELGDSALYLCASSPGTSGGNEQFFGPGTRLTVL.